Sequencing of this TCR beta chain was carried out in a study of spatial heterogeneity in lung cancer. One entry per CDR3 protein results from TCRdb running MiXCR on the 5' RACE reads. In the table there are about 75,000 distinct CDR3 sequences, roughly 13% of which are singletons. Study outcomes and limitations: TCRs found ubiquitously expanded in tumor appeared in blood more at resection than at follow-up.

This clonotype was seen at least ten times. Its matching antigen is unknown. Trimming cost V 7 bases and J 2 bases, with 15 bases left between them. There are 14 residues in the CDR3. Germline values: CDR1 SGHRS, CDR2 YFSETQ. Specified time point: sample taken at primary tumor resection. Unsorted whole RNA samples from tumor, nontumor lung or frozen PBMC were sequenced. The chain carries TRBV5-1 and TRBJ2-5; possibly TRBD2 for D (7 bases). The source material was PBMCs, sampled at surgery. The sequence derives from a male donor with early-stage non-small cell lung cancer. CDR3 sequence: CASRPGGPQETQYF. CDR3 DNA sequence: TGCGCCAGCCGCCCGGGGGGCCCTCAAGAGACCCAGTACTTC.